These T cell receptor beta chains were read from a single sample in a study of beta chain features in type 1 diabetes. Sequencing was performed with immunoSEQ multiplex PCR; in TCRdb, only in-frame clones are kept and a portion is missing. The sample records some 150,000 clones, roughly an eighth being singletons. The sequenced sample consisted of central memory CD4+ T cells from blood. The receptors here all came from a man in his late teens or twenties with type 1 diabetes. Each CDR3 is given with its conserved first and last residue. The D gene is left open where the match is weak. Clone size is shown for a subset of rows, as once, few, many or a class of expanded clone.

V gene	D gene	clone size	J gene	CDR3 DNA	CDR3 protein
TRBV6-5	.	.	TRBJ2-7	TGTGCCAGCAGTTCAATAGGACAGTACGAGCAGTACTTC	CASSSIGQYEQYF
TRBV7-2	TRBD1	many	TRBJ1-1	TGTGCCAGCAGCTCACAGGGGGCTGAAGCTTTCTTT	CASSSQGAEAFF
TRBV9	.	.	TRBJ2-1	TGTGCCAGCAGCGTAGGAGTATCTAGAGGAGCGTGGCAGAATGAGCAGTTCTTC	CASSVGVSRGAWQNEQFF
TRBV4-1	.	.	TRBJ2-7	TGCGCCAGCAGCCAAGATGGAGTTGGGTCCTACGAGCAGTACTTC	CASSQDGVGSYEQYF
TRBV2	.	.	TRBJ1-1	TGTGCCAGCAGTGACGACACAAACCCTTTCTTT	CASSDDTNPFF
TRBV28	.	many	TRBJ2-1	TGTGCCAGCAGTCCTCCGGGACCGATAAATGAGCAGTTCTTC	CASSPPGPINEQFF
TRBV7-2	TRBD2	few	TRBJ2-3	TGTGCCAGCAGCCCGGGACTAGCTTCAGATACGCAGTATTTT	CASSPGLASDTQYF
TRBV5-1	.	.	TRBJ1-1	TGCGCCAGCAGCCAGGGACACGGATACACTGAAGCTTTCTTT	CASSQGHGYTEAFF
TRBV7-6	.	.	TRBJ2-1	TGTGCCAGCAGCTTAGCGGGGTCAATCTCCTACAATGAGCAGTTCTTC	CASSLAGSISYNEQFF
TRBV19	TRBD1	few	TRBJ1-2	TGTGCCAGTAGTTCAAGGACAGGGAACTATGGCTACACCTTC	CASSSRTGNYGYTF
TRBV23-1	.	few	TRBJ1-6	TGCGCCAGCAGTCACCCCGGACGGGGAAATAATTCACCCCTCCACTTT	CASSHPGRGNNSPLHF
TRBV13	TRBD2	few	TRBJ2-1	TGTGCCAGCGTAGCTAGCGGGGGGCTGGATGAGCAGTTCTTC	CASVASGGLDEQFF
TRBV2	.	.	TRBJ2-2	TGTGCCAGCAGCCCACGGGCAGGGTCGGGGGAGCTGTTTTTT	CASSPRAGSGELFF
TRBV7-2	.	many	TRBJ1-2	TGTGCCAGCAGCCCTTCCGGGGCTTCTAACTATGGCTACACCTTC	CASSPSGASNYGYTF
TRBV4-1	TRBD1	many	TRBJ2-7	TGCGCCAGCAGCCAGGCCGACAGGGACGAGCAGTACTTC	CASSQADRDEQYF
TRBV28	.	few	TRBJ2-3	TGTGCCAGCAGTTCCCCTCGGGGGGCGGTAACAGATACGCAGTATTTT	CASSSPRGAVTDTQYF
TRBV15	.	many	TRBJ2-5	TGTGCCACCAGCAGCCCTCTGACCATCCAAGAGACCCAGTACTTC	CATSSPLTIQETQYF
TRBV30	TRBD1	few	TRBJ1-1	TGTGCCTGGATTATCCGGGACAGGGACACTGAAGCTTTCTTT	CAWIIRDRDTEAFF
TRBV6-5	.	few	TRBJ1-2	TGTGCCAGCAGTTACCGGACAGTCCGCGACCAATATGGCTACACCTTC	CASSYRTVRDQYGYTF
TRBV5-1	TRBD1	few	TRBJ1-2	TGCGCCAGCAGCTTGGACAGGGGCTACAAGGGCTACACCTTC	CASSLDRGYKGYTF
TRBV7-6	.	.	TRBJ1-1	TGTGCCAGCAGCTCCCGGGAAGGGGCTGAAGCTTTCTTT	CASSSREGAEAFF
TRBV30	.	.	TRBJ1-4	TGTGCCTGGGGACCCGGGAGGAATGAAAAACTGTTTTTT	CAWGPGRNEKLFF
TRBV19	.	many	TRBJ1-1	TGTGCCAGCTCCGGACAGACAAACACTGAAGCTTTCTTT	CASSGQTNTEAFF
TRBV28	.	few	TRBJ2-6	TGTGCCAGCCTCCCCGAGGGGCTTGGGGCCAACGTCCTGACTTTC	CASLPEGLGANVLTF
TRBV27	.	.	TRBJ1-5	TGTGCCAGCAGTCCGAGGACAGCTAATTACAATCAGCCCCAGCATTTT	CASSPRTANYNQPQHF
TRBV5-4	.	few	TRBJ1-2	TGTGCCAGCAGCTTGCAGGGGTCCGACTATGGCTACACCTTC	CASSLQGSDYGYTF
TRBV7-2	.	few	TRBJ1-1	TGTGCCAGCAGCTTAGCACCAGACACTGAAGCTTTCTTT	CASSLAPDTEAFF
TRBV2	.	few	TRBJ2-5	TGTGCCAGCCCCCTTCCGGACCCGGGGGAGACCCAGTACTTC	CASPLPDPGETQYF
TRBV4-1	.	.	TRBJ1-3	TGCGCCAGCAGCCGGATCTCTGGAAACACCATATATTTT	CASSRISGNTIYF
TRBV5-1	.	.	TRBJ1-4	TGCGCCAGCAGCTTGGCCGGTGTTTCGGCCCTCGGTAATGAAAAACTGTTTTTT	CASSLAGVSALGNEKLFF
TRBV30	.	many	TRBJ1-2	TGTGCCTGGAGTAGTAGTGGCGGCTACACCTTC	CAWSSSGGYTF
TRBV9	TRBD1	.	TRBJ1-6	TGTGCCAGCAGCCCTCAGGGGGGGAACAGCAATTCACCCCTCCACTTT	CASSPQGGNSNSPLHF
TRBV2	.	.	TRBJ2-1	TGTGCCAGCAGTACTACCTCTAGCGTCTGGGTACAAAACAATGAGCAGTTCTTC	CASSTTSSVWVQNNEQFF
TRBV4-1	TRBD2	.	TRBJ2-1	TGCGCCAGCAGCCAGTGGACTAGCGCCCACAATGAGCAGTTCTTC	CASSQWTSAHNEQFF
TRBV15	TRBD1	many	TRBJ2-2	TGTGCCACCAGCCCCCGGACAGGGGGAGACACCGGGGAGCTGTTTTTT	CATSPRTGGDTGELFF
TRBV6-5	TRBD2	.	TRBJ2-5	TGTGCCAGCAGAACGGGACTAGTTAGCCCAGAGACCCAGTACTTC	CASRTGLVSPETQYF
TRBV5-1	.	.	TRBJ1-1	TGCGCCAGCAGCTTGGCCCCCCCGACGGAGACTAACACTGAAGCTTTCTTT	CASSLAPPTETNTEAFF